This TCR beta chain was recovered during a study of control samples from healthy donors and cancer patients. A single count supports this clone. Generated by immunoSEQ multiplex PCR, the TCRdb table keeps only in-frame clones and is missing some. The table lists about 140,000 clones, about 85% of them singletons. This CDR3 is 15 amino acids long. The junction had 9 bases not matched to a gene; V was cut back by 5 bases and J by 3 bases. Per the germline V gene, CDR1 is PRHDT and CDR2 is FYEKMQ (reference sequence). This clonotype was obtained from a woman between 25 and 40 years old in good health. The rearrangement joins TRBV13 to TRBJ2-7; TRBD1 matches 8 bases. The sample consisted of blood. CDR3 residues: CASSRQGPLNYEQYF. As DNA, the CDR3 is TGTGCCAGCAGCAGACAGGGGCCCCTCAACTACGAGCAGTACTTC.